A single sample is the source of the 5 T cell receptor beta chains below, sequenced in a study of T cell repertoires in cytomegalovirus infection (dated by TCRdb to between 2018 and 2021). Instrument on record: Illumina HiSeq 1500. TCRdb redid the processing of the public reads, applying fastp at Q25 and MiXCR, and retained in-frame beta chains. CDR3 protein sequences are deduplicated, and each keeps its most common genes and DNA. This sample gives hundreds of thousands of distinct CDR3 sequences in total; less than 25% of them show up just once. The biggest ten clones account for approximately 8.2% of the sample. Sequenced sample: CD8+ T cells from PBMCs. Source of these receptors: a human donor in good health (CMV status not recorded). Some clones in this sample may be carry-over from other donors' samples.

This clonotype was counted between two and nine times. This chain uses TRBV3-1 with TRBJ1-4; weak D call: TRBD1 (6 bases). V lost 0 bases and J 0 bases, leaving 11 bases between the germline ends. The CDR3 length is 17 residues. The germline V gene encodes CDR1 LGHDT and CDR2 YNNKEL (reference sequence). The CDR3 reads CASSQEGARATNEKLFF. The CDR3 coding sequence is TGTGCCAGCAGCCAAGAGGGGGCCCGAGCAACTAATGAAAAACTGTTTTTT.

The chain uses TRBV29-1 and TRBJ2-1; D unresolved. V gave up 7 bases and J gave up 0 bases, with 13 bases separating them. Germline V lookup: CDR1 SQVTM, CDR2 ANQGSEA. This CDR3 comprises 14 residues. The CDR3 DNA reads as TGCAGCGCCCCGAGAGAAAGCTCCTACAATGAGCAGTTCTTC. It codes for CSAPRESSYNEQFF.

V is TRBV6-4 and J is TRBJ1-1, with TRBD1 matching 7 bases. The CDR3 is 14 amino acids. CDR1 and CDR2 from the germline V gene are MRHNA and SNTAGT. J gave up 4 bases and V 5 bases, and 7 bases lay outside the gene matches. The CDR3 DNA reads TGTGCCAGCAGTAGACAGGGAAGTGGCACTGAAGCTTTCTTT. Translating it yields CASSRQGSGTEAFF.

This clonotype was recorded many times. CDR3 region: CASSSKLAGEITDTQYF. The CDR3 coding sequence is TGTGCCAGCAGCTCCAAACTAGCGGGGGAAATAACAGATACGCAGTATTTT. The V and J genes are TRBV7-2 and TRBJ2-3; 11 nucleotides align to TRBD2. Germline lookup yields CDR1 SGHTA and CDR2 FQGNSA. The trim removed 4 bases at V and 3 bases at J, leaving 9 bases unmatched. The CDR3 runs to 17 residues.

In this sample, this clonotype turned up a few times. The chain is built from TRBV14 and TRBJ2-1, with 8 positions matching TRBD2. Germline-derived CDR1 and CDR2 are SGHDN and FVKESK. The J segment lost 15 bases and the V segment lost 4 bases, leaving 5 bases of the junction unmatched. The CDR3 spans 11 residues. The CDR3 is CASSLGLEWFF. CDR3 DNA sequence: TGTGCCAGCAGCCTGGGACTAGAATGGTTCTTC.